These 16 T cell receptor beta chains were all obtained from the same sample, sequenced in a study of Graves' ophthalmopathy and Graves' hyperthyroidism. Transcripts of RNA were the source for amplifying TCR beta CDR3 regions. RT-PCR in the first round used HTBI primers; a second-round multiplex PCR followed. TCRdb reanalysed the multiplex PCR reads using MiXCR and keeps one entry per CDR3 protein. The data show about 590,000 distinct CDR3 sequences, with approximately 35% seen just once and about 4.1% held by the top ten. Material: peripheral blood or thyroid tissue (not recorded which). Receptors were obtained from an adult man with Graves' hyperthyroidism.

About this clonotype itself: The junction differs from germline at one of its ends, possibly a read error. The chain carries TRBV7-8 and TRBJ2-7; unclear D gene. From germline, CDR1 is SGHVS and CDR2 FQNEAQ. CDR3 length: 13 amino acids. In DNA form, the CDR3 reads TGTGCCAACAGCTTGGGTGGAAGCTACGAGCAGAACTTC. Its translation is CANSLGGSYEQNF.

In the case of this clonotype: A much larger clone is a single base away; this may be a read error. Since the CDR3 does not end with the conserved phenylalanine or tryptophan, this likely comes from a read error. The gene calls are TRBV6-5 and TRBJ1-1; tentatively, D is TRBD1 (6 bases). The V gene lost 0 bases and the J gene lost 3 bases, with 8 bases spanning the gap. The CDR3 sequence is 14 residues long. CDR1 is MNHEY, CDR2 SVGAGI, per germline. The DNA of the CDR3 is TGTGCCAGCAGTTACTCGGAGGGGGACACTGAAGCTTTCCTT. This gives the protein CASSYSEGDTEAFL.

This clonotype was counted only a few times. The chain uses TRBV6-5 and TRBJ2-2; no clear D. The CDR3 has 12 amino acids. The V gene's germline CDR1 is MNHEY and CDR2 SVGAGI. V lost 2 bases and J lost 7, with 5 bases in between. The CDR3 loop is CASSYDRGELFF. Written as DNA, the CDR3 is TGTGCCAGCAGTTACGATCGCGGGGAGCTGTTTTTT.

As to this clonotype: With a much larger clone just one base away, this may be a read error. V gene TRBV7-8 combines with J gene TRBJ2-5; D gene ambiguous. The V gene lost 1 base and the J gene lost 7 bases, with 16 bases spanning the gap. CDR1 SGHVS and CDR2 FQNEAQ come from the germline V gene. This CDR3 contains 15 residues. As DNA, the CDR3 is TGTGCCAGCAGCTTAGACCTAGAGTTGGCAGGGACCCAGTACTTC. Its translation: CASSLDLELAGTQYF.

V is TRBV2 and J is TRBJ2-2; TRBD1 aligns across 8 bases. The CDR3 sequence is 16 residues long. CDR1 and CDR2 from the germline V gene are SNHLY and FYNNEI. The V segment lost 4 bases and the J segment 2 bases; nucleotides outside the gene matches: 6. In DNA form, the CDR3 reads TGTGCCAGCAGTGGGACTACAGGGGGAAACACCGGGGAGCTGTTTTTT. This sequence encodes CASSGTTGGNTGELFF.

V gene TRBV20-1 combines with J gene TRBJ1-6, with D possibly being TRBD1 (5 bases). Germline V gene lookup returns CDR1 DFQATT and CDR2 SNEGSKA (reference sequence). V was cut by 3 bases and J by 6 bases, with 9 bases left in between. CDR3 length equals 13 residues. The CDR3 protein is CSASRGGNSPLHF. DNA for the CDR3: TGCAGTGCTAGTCGGGGGGGTAATTCACCCCTCCACTTT.

The chain is built from TRBV24-1 and TRBJ1-2; D gene unclear. The germline V gene has CDR1 KGHDR and CDR2 SFDVKD. The germline V and J ends were trimmed by 7 bases and 1 base, with 9 bases remaining between them. The length of the CDR3 is 13 residues. This CDR3 reads CATSGRLNYGYTF. CDR3 nucleotide sequence: TGTGCCACCAGCGGGAGGCTTAACTATGGCTACACCTTC.

The chain carries TRBV12-3 or TRBV12-4 and TRBJ2-5; 16 bases are a match to TRBD2. The CDR3 length is 18 residues. The trim removed 1 base at V and 4 bases at J, leaving 6 bases unmatched. The CDR3 region is CASSLVGLAGGPPETQYF. The CDR3 nucleotides read TGTGCCAGCAGTTTAGTGGGACTAGCGGGAGGGCCCCCAGAGACCCAGTACTTC.

The V call is TRBV7-9, the J call TRBJ2-5; D is perhaps TRBD2 (7 bases). Germline loops: CDR1 SEHNR, CDR2 FQNEAQ (reference sequence). This CDR3 has 14 amino acids. Trimming removed 3 bases at V and 11 bases at J, with 19 bases between. The CDR3 is CASSLGGAVDTQYF. In DNA, the CDR3 is TGTGCCAGCAGCTTGGGGGGGGCCGTAGATACGCAGTACTTC.

Concerning this clonotype: Germline and junction disagree at one end, which may indicate a read error. The V and J genes are TRBV7-8 and TRBJ2-7; TRBD2 agrees at 10 bases. The CDR3 length is 16 residues. The germline gives CDR1 SGHVS, CDR2 FQNEAQ. The CDR3 sequence is CASSPRALAGVDERYF. The CDR3 DNA is TGTGCCAGCAGTCCCCGAGCGCTAGCGGGAGTTGACGAGCGGTACTTC.

The chain carries TRBV3-1 and TRBJ2-5, with TRBD1 matching 9 bases. This CDR3 spans 15 amino acids. Germline V gives CDR1 LGHDT, CDR2 YNNKEL (reference sequence). With V trimmed by 2 bases and J by 5 bases, 6 bases remained unmatched. In DNA, the CDR3 is TGTGCCAGCAGCCAATGGACAGGGGAGTGGGAGACCCAGTACTTC. Translating gives CASSQWTGEWETQYF.

The V call is TRBV7-6, the J call TRBJ2-3; a possible D gene is TRBD2 (5 bases). Trimming removed 1 base from V and 0 bases from J, with 14 bases in between. The CDR3 extends over 17 amino acids. Germline V gives CDR1 SGHVS, CDR2 FNYEAQ. The CDR3 nucleotides are TGTGCCAGCAGCTTAGTAGTCGGCGGCGGGAGCACAGATACGCAGTATTTT. Residues: CASSLVVGGGSTDTQYF.

This clonotype was seen many times. The chain couples TRBV10-3 to TRBJ1-2; D is undetermined. V was cut by 7 bases and J by 3 bases, with 9 bases left in between. Germline values: CDR1 ENHRY, CDR2 SYGVKD. The CDR3 consists of 12 residues. The CDR3 loop reads CAITAGDYGYTF. CDR3 nucleotides: TGTGCCATCACGGCCGGGGACTATGGCTACACCTTC.

This clonotype was seen a few times. The rearrangement joins TRBV27 to TRBJ2-7; 9 nucleotides match TRBD1. Germline CDR1 MNHEY, CDR2 SMNVEV (reference sequence). Losses at the gene ends were 6 bases for V and 5 bases for J; bases not matched to a gene: 11. CDR3 length: 15 amino acids. In DNA form, the CDR3 reads TGTGCCAGCAGACCCACCACAGGGGGCGGCGACGAGCAGTACTTC. Protein sequence: CASRPTTGGGDEQYF.

CDR3: CASSSKTGDSGQETQYF. CDR3 in DNA: TGTGCCAGCAGCTCGAAGACAGGGGATAGCGGACAAGAGACCCAGTACTTC. J is TRBJ2-5 and V is TRBV5-4; 8 nucleotides agree with TRBD1. The germline V gene encodes CDR1 SGHNT and CDR2 YYREEE (reference sequence). The J segment lost 2 bases and the V segment lost 3 bases, leaving 12 bases of the junction unmatched. This CDR3 comprises 17 residues.

This clonotype came up a few times. The chain couples TRBV27 to TRBJ2-7; perhaps TRBD1 as D (6 bases). This CDR3 has 13 amino acids. Germline-derived CDR1 and CDR2 are MNHEY and SMNVEV (reference sequence). The V end lost 8 bases, the J end lost 6 bases, and 17 bases lay between the germline ends. CDR3 residues: CASQQGFRFEQYF. The CDR3 nucleotides are TGTGCCAGCCAACAGGGTTTCCGTTTCGAGCAGTACTTC.